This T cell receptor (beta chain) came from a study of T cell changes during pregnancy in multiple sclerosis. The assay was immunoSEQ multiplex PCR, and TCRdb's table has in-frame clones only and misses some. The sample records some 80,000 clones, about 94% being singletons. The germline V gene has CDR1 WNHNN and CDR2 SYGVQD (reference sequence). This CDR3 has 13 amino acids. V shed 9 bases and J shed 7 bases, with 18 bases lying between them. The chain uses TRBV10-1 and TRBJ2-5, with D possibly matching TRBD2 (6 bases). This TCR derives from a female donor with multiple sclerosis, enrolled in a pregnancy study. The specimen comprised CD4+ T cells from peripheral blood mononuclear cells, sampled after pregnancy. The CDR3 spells CARKLGSKGTQYF. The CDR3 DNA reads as TGCGCCAGGAAACTCGGGAGTAAAGGGACCCAGTACTTC.